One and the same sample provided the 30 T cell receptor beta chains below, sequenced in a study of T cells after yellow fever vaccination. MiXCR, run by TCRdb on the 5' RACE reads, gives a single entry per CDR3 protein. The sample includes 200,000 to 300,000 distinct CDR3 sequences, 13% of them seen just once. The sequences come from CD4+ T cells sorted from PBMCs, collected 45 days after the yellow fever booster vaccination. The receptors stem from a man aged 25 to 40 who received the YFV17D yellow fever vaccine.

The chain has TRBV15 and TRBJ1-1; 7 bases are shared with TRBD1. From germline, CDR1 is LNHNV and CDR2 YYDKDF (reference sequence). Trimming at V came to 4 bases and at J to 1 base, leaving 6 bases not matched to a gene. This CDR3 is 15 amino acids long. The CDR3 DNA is TGTGCCACCAGCACCCGACAGGGTCGGAACACTGAAGCTTTCTTT. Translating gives CATSTRQGRNTEAFF.

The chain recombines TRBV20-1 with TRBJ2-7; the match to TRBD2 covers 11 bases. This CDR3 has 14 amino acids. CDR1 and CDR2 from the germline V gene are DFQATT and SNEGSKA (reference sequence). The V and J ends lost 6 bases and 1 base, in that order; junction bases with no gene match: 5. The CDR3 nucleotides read TGCAGTGCCCGGACTAGCGGGCCGTCCTACGAGCAGTACTTC. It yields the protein CSARTSGPSYEQYF.

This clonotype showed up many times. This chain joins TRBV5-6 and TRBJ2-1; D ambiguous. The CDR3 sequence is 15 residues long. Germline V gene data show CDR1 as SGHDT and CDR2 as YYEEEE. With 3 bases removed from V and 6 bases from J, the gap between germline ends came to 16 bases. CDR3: CASSSTRRNRNEQFF. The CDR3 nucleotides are TGTGCCAGCAGCTCGACCAGGAGAAACCGCAATGAGCAGTTCTTC.

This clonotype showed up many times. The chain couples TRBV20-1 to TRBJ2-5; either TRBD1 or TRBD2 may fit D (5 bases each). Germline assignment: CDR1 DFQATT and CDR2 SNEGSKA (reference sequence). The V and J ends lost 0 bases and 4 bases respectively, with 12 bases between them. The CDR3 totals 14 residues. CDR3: CSARDSRGVETQYF. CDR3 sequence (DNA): TGCAGTGCTAGAGATTCAAGGGGAGTAGAGACCCAGTACTTC.

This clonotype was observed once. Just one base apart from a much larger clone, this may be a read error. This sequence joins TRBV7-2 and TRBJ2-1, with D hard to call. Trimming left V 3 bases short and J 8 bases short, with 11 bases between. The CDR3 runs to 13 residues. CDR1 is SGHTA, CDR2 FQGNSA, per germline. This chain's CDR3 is CASSLEPVYEQFF. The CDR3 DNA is TGTGCCAGCAGCTTGGAGCCGGTGTATGAGCAGTTCTTC.

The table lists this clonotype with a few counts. The CDR3 loop reads CASSPAAVTDTQYF. CDR3 coding DNA: TGTGCCAGCAGCCCCGCCGCGGTGACAGATACGCAGTATTTT. The chain couples TRBV7-9 to TRBJ2-3; D is uncertain. Germline values: CDR1 SEHNR, CDR2 FQNEAQ (reference sequence). This CDR3 has 14 amino acids. V was pared by 5 bases and J by 3 bases, with 12 bases between.

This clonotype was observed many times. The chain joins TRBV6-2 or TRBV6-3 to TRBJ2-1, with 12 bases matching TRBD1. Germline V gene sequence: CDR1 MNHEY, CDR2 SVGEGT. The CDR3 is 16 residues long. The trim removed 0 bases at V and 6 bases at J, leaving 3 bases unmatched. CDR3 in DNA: TGTGCCAGCAGTTACTCCGGGACAGGGGGCTTCAATGAGCAGTTCTTC. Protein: CASSYSGTGGFNEQFF.

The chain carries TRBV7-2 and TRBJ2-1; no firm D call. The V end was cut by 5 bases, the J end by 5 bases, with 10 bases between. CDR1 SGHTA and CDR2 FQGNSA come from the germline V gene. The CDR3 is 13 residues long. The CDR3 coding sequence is TGTGCCAGCAGCCCCCACCGGGACAATGAGCAGTTCTTC. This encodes CASSPHRDNEQFF.

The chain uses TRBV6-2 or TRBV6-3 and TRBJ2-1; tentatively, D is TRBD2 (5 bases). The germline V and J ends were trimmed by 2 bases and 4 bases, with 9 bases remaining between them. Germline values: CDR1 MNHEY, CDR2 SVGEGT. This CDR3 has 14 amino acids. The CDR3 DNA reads TGTGCCAGCAGTTACAGAGACTATTACAATGAGCAGTTCTTC. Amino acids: CASSYRDYYNEQFF.

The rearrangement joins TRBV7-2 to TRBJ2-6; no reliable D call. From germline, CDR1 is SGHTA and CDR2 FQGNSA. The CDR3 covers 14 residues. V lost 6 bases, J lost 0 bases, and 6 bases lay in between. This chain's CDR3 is CASSWNSGANVLTF. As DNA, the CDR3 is TGTGCCAGCAGTTGGAACTCTGGGGCCAACGTCCTGACTTTC.

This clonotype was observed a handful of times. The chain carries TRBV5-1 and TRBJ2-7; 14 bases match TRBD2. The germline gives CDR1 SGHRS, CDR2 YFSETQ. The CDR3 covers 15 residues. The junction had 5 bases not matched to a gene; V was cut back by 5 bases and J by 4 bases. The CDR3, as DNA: TGCGCCAGCAGAACAGGACTAGCGGGAGGATACGAGCAGTACTTC. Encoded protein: CASRTGLAGGYEQYF.

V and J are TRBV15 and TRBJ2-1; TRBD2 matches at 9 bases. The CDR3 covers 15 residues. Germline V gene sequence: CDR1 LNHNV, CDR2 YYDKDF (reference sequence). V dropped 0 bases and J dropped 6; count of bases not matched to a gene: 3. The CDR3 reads CATSRDLAGFNEQFF. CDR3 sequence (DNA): TGTGCCACCAGCAGAGATCTAGCGGGGTTCAATGAGCAGTTCTTC.

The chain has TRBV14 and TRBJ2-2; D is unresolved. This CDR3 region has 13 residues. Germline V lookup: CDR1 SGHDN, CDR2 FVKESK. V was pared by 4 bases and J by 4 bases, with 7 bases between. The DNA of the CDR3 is TGTGCCAGCAGCCCACAGATCACCGGGGAGCTGTTTTTT. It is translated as CASSPQITGELFF.

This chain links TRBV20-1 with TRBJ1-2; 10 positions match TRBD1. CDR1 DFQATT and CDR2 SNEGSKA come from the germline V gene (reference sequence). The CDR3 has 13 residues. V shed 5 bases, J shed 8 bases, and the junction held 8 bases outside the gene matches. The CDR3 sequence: CSAVDRGRGGYTF. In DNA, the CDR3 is TGCAGTGCTGTTGACAGGGGGCGAGGCGGCTACACCTTC.

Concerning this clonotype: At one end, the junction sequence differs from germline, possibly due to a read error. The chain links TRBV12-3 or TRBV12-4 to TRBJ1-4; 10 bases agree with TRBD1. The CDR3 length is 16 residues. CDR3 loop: CASSLARTGGYEKLFF. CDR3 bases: TGTGCCAGCAGTCTAGCCCGGACAGGGGGTTATGAAAAACTGTTTTTT.

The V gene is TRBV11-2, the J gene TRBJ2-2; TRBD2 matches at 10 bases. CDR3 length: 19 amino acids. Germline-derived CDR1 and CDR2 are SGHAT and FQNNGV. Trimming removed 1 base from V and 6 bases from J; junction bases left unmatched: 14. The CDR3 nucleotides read TGTGCCAGCAGCTTAGTCTCGGCTCCGGGACTAGCGAGCGCCGGGGAGCTGTTTTTT. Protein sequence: CASSLVSAPGLASAGELFF. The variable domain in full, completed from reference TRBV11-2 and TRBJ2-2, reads EAGVAQSPRYKIIEKRQSVAFWCNPISGHATLYWYQQILGQGPKLLIQFQNNGVVDDSQLPKDRFSAERLKGVDSTLKIQPAKLEDSAVYLCASSLVSAPGLASAGELFFGEGSRLTVL.

The CDR3 spells CASSVAGQGVPETQYF. The CDR3 bases are TGTGCCAGCAGCGTAGCAGGACAGGGCGTTCCGGAGACCCAGTACTTC. This chain connects TRBV9 to TRBJ2-5, with 8 positions matching TRBD1. This CDR3 has 16 residues. CDR1 SGDLS and CDR2 YYNGEE come from the germline V gene. Unmatched junction bases numbered 9, after V lost 0 bases and J lost 5 bases.

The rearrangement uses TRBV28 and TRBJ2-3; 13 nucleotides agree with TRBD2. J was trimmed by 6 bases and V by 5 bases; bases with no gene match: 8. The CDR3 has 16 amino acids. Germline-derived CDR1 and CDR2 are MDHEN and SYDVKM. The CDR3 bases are TGTGCCAGCAGTCCTGCCGGACTAGCGGGAGCGGATACGCAGTATTTT. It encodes CASSPAGLAGADTQYF.

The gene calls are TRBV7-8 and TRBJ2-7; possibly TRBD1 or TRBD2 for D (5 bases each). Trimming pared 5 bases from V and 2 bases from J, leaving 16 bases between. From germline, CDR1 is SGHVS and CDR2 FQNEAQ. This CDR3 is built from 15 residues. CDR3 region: CASSRLGTGAYEQYF. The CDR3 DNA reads TGTGCCAGCAGCCGCCTCGGGACCGGGGCCTACGAGCAGTACTTC.

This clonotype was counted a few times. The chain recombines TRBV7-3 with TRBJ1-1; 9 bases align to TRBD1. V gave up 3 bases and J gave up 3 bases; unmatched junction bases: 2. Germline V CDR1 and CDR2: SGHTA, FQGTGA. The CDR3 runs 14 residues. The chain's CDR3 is CASSLDRGYTEAFF. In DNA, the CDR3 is TGTGCCAGCAGCTTGGACAGGGGATACACTGAAGCTTTCTTT.

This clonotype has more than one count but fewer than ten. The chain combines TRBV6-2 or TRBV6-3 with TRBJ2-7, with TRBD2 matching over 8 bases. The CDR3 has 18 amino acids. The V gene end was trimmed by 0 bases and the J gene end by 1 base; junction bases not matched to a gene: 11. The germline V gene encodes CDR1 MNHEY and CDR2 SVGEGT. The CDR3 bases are TGTGCCAGCAGTTACTCGAGTATGGCTAGCGGGCCTTCCTACGAGCAGTACTTC. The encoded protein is CASSYSSMASGPSYEQYF.

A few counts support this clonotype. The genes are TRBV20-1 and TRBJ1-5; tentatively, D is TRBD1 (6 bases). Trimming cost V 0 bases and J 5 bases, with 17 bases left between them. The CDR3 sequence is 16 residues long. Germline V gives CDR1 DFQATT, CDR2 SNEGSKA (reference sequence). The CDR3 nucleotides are TGCAGTGCTAGAGAACCCGGCAGGGGAGACTATCAGCCCCAGCATTTT. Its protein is CSAREPGRGDYQPQHF.

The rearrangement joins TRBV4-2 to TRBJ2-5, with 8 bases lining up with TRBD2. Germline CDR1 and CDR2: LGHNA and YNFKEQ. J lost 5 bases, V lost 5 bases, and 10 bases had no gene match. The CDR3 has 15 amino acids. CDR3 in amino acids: CASSVRPSGGETQYF. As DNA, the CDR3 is TGTGCCAGCAGCGTAAGACCCAGCGGGGGCGAGACCCAGTACTTC.

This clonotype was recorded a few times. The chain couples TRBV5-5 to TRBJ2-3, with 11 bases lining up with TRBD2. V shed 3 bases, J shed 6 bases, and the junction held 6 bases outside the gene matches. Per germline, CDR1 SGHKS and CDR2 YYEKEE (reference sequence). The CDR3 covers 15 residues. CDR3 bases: TGTGCCAGCAGCTCGTTACTAGCGGGAGTGGATACGCAGTATTTT. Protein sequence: CASSSLLAGVDTQYF.

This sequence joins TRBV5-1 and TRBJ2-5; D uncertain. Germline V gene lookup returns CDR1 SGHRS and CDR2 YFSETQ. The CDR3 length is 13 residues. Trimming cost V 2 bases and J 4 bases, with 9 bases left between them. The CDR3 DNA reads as TGCGCCAGCAGCTTCCTTTTGGGAGAGACCCAGTACTTC. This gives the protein CASSFLLGETQYF.

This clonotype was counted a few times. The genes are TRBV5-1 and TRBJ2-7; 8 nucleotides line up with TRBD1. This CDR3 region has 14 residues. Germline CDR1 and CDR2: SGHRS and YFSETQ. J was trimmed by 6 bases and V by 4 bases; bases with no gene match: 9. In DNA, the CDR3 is TGCGCCAGCAGCCCAAGGACAGGGCCCTTCGAGCAGTACTTC. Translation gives CASSPRTGPFEQYF.

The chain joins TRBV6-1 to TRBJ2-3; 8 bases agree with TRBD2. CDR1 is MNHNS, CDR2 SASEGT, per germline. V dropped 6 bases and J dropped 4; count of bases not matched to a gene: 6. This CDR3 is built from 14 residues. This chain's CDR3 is CASRPSGQADTQYF. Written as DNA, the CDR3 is TGTGCCAGCAGGCCTAGCGGGCAAGCAGATACGCAGTATTTT.

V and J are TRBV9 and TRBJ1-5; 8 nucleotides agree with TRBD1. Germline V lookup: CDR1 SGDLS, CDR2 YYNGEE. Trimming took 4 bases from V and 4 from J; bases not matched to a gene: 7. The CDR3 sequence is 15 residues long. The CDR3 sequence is CASSPNTGGNQPQHF. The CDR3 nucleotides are TGTGCCAGCAGCCCTAATACAGGGGGTAATCAGCCCCAGCATTTT.

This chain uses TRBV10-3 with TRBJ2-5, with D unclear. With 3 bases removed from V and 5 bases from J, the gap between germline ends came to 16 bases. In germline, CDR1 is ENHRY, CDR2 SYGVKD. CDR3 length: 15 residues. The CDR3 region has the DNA TGTGCCATCAGTGATCCCGGCCCCGGTTCGGAGACCCAGTACTTC. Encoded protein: CAISDPGPGSETQYF.

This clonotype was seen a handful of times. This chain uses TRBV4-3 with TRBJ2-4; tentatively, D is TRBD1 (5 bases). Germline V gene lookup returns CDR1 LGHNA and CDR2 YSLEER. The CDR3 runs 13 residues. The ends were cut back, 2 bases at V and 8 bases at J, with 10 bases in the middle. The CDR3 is CASSQTQGYIQYF. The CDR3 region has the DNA TGCGCCAGCAGCCAAACGCAGGGATACATTCAGTACTTC.